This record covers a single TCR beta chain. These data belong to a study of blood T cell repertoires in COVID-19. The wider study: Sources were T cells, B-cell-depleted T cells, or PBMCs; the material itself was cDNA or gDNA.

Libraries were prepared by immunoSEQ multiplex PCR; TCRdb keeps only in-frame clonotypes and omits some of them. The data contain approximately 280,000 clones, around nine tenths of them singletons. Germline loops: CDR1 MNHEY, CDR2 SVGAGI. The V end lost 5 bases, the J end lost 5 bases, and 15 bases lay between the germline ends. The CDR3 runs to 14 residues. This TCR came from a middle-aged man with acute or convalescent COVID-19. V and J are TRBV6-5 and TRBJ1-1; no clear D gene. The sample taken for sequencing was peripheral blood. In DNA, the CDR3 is TGTGCCAGCAGTCTACAACTAATGGGTACTGAAGCTTTCTTT. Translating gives CASSLQLMGTEAFF.